The clone carrying this T cell receptor (beta chain) has a count of ten or more. Its specificity is unknown. J lost 0 bases, V lost 4 bases, and 10 bases had no gene match. Germline-derived CDR1 and CDR2 are LNHNV and YYDKDF (reference sequence). The CDR3 loop spans 17 amino acids. The record originates from a study of T-cell reconstitution after alpha-beta-depleted transplantation in children. Findings and caveats of the study: A year had passed since transplant, and T-cell counts and diversity by then came mostly from newly produced T cells.

Researchers prepared the TCRbeta library using unique molecular identifiers, the study reports. MiXCR, applied by TCRdb to the PCR reads, yields one record per CDR3 protein. The repertoire consists of about 230,000 distinct CDR3 sequences, with roughly a tenth occurring once and the leading ten covering under 30%. This chain joins TRBV15 and TRBJ2-3; TRBD2 agrees at 7 bases. Sequencing used PBMCs, obtained before TCRalphabeta/CD19-depleted stem cell transplant. This receptor was obtained from a child younger than two with acute myeloid leukemia, due to receive a stem cell transplant. This CDR3 is CATSIRWPSGSTDTQYF. The CDR3 DNA reads TGTGCCACCAGCATCAGATGGCCTAGCGGAAGCACAGATACGCAGTATTTT.